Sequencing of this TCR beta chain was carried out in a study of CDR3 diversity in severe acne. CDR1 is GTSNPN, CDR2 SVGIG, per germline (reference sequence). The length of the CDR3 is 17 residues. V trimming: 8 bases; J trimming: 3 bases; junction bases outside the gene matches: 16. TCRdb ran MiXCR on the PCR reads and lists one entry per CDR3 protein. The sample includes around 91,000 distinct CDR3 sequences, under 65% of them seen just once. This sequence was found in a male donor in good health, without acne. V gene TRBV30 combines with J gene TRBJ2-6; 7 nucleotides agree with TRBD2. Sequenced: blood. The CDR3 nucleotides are TGTGCCAGCAGTTTGGGGGGGTCGACTCTTGGGGCCAACGTCCTGACTTTC. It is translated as CASSLGGSTLGANVLTF.